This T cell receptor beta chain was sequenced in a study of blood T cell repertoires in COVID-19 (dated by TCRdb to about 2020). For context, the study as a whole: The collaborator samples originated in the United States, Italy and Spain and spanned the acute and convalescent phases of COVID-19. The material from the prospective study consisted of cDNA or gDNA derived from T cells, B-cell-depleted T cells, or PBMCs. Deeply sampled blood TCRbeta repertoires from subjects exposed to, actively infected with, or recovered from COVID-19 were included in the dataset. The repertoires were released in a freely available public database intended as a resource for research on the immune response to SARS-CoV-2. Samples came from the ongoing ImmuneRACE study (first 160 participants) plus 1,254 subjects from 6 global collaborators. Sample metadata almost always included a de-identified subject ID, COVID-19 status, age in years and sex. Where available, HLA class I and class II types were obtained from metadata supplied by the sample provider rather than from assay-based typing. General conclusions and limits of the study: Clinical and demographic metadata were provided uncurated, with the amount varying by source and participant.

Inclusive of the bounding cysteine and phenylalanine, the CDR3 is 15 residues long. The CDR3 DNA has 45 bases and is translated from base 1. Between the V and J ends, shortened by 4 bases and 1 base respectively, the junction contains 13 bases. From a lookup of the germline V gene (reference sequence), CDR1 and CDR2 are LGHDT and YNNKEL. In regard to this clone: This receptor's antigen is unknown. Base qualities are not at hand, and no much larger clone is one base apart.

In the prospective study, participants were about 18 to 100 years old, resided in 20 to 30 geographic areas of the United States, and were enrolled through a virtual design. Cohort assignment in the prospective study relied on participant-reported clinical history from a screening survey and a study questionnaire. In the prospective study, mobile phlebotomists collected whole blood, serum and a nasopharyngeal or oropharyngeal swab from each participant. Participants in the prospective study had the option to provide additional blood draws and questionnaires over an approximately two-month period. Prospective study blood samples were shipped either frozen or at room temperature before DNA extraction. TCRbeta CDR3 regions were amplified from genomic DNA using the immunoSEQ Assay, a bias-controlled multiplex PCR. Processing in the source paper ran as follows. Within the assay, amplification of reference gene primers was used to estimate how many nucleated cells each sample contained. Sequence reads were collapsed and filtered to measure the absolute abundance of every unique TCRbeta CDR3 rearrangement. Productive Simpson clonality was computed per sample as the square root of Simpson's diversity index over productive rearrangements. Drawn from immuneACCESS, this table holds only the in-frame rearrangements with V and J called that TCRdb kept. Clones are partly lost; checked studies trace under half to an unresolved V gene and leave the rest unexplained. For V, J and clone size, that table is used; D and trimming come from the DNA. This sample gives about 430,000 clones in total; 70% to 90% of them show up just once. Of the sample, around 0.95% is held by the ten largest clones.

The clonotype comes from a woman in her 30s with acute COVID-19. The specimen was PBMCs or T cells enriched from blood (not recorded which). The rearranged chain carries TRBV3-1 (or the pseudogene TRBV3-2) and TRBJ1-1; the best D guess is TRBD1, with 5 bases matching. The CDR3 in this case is CASSRDGGANTEAFF. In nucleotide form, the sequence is TGTGCCAGCAGCCGCGACGGAGGGGCGAACACTGAAGCTTTCTTT.